This TCR beta chain was profiled in a study of T cells and Merkel cell carcinoma outcomes. Study-level results: Reportedly, T-cell repertoire with density predicts Merkel cell carcinoma outcomes.

As concerns this clone: Its cognate antigen is unknown.

Data came from immunoSEQ multiplex PCR; TCRdb stores just in-frame clones and leaves some out. The sample carries 12,000 or so clones, 95% to 96% recorded once. Material for sequencing was tumor tissue from Merkel cell carcinoma. The receptor's source is a human donor with Merkel cell carcinoma.

The CDR3 region is CAWSPKQGSPYNEQFF. The DNA of the CDR3 is TGTGCCTGGAGTCCCAAACAGGGGTCCCCCTACAATGAGCAGTTCTTC. J is TRBJ2-1 and V is TRBV30; 7 bases map to TRBD1. J gave up 2 bases and V 2 bases, and 9 bases lay outside the gene matches. CDR1 is GTSNPN and CDR2 is SVGIG in the germline V gene (reference sequence). The length of the CDR3 is 16 residues.